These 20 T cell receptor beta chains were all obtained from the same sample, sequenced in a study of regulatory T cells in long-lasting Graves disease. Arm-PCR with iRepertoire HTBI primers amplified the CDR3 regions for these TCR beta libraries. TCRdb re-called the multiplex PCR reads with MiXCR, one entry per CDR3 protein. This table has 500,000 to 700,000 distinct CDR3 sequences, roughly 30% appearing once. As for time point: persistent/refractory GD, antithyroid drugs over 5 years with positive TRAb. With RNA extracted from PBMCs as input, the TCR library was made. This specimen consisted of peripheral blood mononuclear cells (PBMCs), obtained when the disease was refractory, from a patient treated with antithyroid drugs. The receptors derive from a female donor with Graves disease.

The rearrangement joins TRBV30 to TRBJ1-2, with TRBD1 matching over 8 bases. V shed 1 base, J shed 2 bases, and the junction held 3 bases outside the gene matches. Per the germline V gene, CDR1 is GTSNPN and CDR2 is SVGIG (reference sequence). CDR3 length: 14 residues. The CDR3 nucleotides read TGTGCCTGGAGTGCGGGGGACAGGAACTATGGCTACACCTTC. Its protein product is CAWSAGDRNYGYTF.

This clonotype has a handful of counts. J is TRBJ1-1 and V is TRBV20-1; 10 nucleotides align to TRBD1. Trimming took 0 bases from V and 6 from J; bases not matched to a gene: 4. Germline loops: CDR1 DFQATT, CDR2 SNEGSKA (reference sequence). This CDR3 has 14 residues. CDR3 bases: TGCAGTGCTAGAGAGACAGGGGGCCCCCCTGAAGCTTTCTTT. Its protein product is CSARETGGPPEAFF.

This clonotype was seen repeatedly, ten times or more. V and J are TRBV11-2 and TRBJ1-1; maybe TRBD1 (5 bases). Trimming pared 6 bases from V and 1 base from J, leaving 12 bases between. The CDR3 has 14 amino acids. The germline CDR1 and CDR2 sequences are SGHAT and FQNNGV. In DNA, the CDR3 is TGTGCCAGCAGGAGAGACAGCTCGAACACTGAAGCTTTCTTT. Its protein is CASRRDSSNTEAFF.

The CDR3 is CSAKEAGGLTGELFF. CDR3 DNA sequence: TGCAGCGCCAAAGAAGCGGGAGGGCTGACCGGGGAGCTGTTTTTT. V usage is TRBV29-1 and J usage is TRBJ2-2; 10 nucleotides align to TRBD2. This CDR3 has 15 residues. CDR1 SQVTM and CDR2 ANQGSEA come from the germline V gene. The trim removed 7 bases at V and 5 bases at J, leaving 10 bases unmatched.

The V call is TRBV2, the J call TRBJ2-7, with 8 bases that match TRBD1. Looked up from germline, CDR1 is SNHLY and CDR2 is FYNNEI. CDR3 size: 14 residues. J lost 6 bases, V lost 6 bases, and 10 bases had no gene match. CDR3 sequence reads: CASSPRDRPGEQYF. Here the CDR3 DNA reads TGTGCCAGCAGCCCCCGGGACAGGCCAGGCGAGCAGTACTTC. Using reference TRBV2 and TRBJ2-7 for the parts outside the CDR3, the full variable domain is EPEVTQTPSHQVTQMGQEVILRCVPISNHLYFYWYRQILGQKVEFLVSFYNNEISEKSEIFDDQFSVERPDGSNFTLKIRSTKLEDSAMYFCASSPRDRPGEQYFGPGTRLTVT.

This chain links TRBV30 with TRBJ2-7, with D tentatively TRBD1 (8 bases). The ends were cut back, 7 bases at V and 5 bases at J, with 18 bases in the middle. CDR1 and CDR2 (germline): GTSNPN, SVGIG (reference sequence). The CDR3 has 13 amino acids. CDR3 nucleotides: TGTGCCTTTAACAGGGGGGGGTCTAACGAGCAGTACTTC. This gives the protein CAFNRGGSNEQYF.

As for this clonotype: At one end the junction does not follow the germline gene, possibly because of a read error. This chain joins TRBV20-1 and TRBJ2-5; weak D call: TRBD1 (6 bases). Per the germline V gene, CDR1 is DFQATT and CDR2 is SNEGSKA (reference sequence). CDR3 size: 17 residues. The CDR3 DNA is TGCAGTGCTAGACCCCTCCCTCACAGGGTTGGAGGAGAGACTCAGTACTTC. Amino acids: CSARPLPHRVGGETQYF.

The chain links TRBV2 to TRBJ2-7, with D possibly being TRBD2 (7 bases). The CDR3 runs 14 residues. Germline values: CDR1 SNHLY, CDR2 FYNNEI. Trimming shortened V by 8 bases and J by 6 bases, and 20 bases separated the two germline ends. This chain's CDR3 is CASHSETGGTEQYF. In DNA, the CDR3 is TGTGCCAGCCATTCAGAGACGGGGGGCACCGAGCAGTACTTC.

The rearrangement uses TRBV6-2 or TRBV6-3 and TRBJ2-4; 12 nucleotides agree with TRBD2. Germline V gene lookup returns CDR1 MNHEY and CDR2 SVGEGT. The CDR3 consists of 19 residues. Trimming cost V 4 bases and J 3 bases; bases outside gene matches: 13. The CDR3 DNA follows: TGTGCCAGCAGTTCATCAAGACTAGCGGGAGTTGGGGACAAAAACATTCAGTACTTC. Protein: CASSSSRLAGVGDKNIQYF.

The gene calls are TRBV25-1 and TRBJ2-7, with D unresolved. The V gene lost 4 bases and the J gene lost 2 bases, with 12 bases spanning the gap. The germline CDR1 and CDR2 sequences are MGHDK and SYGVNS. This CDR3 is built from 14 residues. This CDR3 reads CASSAYGGAYEQYF. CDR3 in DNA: TGTGCCAGCAGTGCGTACGGCGGTGCCTACGAGCAGTACTTC.

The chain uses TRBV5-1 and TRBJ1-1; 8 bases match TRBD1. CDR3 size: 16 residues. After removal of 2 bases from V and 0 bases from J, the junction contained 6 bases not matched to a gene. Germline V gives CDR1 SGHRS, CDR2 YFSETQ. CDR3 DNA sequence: TGCGCCAGCAGCTTTTTTTCAGGGGGCGTGAACACTGAAGCTTTCTTT. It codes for CASSFFSGGVNTEAFF.

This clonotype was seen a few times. The CDR3 sequence: CASSSYSGANVLTF. CDR3 DNA sequence: TGTGCCAGCAGCTCTTACTCTGGGGCCAACGTCCTGACTTTC. The chain combines TRBV27 with TRBJ2-6; D remains unclear. The CDR3 loop spans 14 amino acids. V lost 6 bases, J lost 0 bases, and 6 bases lay in between. CDR1 is MNHEY and CDR2 is SMNVEV in the germline V gene (reference sequence).

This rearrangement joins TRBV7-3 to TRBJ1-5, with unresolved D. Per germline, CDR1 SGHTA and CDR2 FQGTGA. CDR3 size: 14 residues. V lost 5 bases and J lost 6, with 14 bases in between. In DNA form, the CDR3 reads TGTGCCAGCAGCCCGGACGGGATGGGTCAGCCCCAGCATTTT. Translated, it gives CASSPDGMGQPQHF. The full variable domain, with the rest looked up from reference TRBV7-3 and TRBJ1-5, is GAGVSQTPSNKVTEKGKYVELRCDPISGHTALYWYRQSLGQGPEFLIYFQGTGAADDSGLPNDRFFAVRPEGSVSTLKIQRTERGDSAVYLCASSPDGMGQPQHFGDGTRLSIL.

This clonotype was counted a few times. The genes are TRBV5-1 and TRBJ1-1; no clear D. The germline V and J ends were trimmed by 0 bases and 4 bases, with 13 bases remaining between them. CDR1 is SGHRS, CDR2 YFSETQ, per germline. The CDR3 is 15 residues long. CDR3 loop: CASSLGPPGRTEAFF. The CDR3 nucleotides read TGCGCCAGCAGCTTGGGCCCCCCAGGCCGCACTGAAGCTTTCTTT.

The CDR3 nucleotides are TGCGCCAGCAGCTCGGACGGAGTAGGGGGCTACACCTTC. Translation gives CASSSDGVGGYTF. This chain links TRBV5-1 with TRBJ1-2, with D hard to call. This CDR3 spans 13 amino acids. The germline V and J ends were trimmed by 3 bases and 8 bases, with 14 bases remaining between them. Looked up from germline, CDR1 is SGHRS and CDR2 is YFSETQ.

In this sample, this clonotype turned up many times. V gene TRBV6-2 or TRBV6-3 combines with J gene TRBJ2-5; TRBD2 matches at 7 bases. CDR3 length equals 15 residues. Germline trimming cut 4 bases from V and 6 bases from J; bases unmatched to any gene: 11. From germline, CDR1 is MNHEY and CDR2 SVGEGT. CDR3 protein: CASSWTRLAAKTQYF. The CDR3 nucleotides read TGTGCCAGCAGTTGGACCAGACTAGCCGCCAAGACCCAGTACTTC.

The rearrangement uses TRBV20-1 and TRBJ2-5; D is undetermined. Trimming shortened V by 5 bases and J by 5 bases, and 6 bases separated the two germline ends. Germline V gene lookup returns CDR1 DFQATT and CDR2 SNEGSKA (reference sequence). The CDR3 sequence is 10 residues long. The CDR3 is CSALGETQYF. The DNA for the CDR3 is TGCAGTGCTCTCGGCGAGACCCAGTACTTC.

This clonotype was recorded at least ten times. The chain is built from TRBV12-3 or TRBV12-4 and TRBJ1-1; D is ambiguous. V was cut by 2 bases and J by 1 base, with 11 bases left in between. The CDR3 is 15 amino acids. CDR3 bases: TGTGCCAGCAGTTTACGGCCAGGCGGGAACACTGAAGCTTTCTTT. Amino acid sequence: CASSLRPGGNTEAFF.

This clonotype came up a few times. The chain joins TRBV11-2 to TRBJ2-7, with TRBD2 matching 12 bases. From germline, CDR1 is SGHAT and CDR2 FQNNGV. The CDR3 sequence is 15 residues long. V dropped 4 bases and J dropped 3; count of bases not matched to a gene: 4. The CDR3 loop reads CASSSPLAGGYEQYF. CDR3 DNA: TGTGCCAGCAGCTCCCCACTAGCGGGAGGCTACGAGCAGTACTTC.

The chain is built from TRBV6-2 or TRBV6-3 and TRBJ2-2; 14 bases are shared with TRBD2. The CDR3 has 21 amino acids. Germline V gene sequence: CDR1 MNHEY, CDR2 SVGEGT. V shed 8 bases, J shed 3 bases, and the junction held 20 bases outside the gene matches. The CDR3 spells CASGMGQGLAGAGIYTGELFF. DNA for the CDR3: TGTGCCAGCGGTATGGGACAGGGACTAGCGGGAGCAGGCATCTACACCGGGGAGCTGTTTTTT.